This entry lists 10 T cell receptor beta chains sequenced from one sample in a study of beta chain features in type 1 diabetes. Reverse transcription of all isolated RNA meant that expressed TCRB transcripts were sequenced. Measured with immunoSEQ multiplex PCR; TCRdb has only the in-frame clones, and not every one. Of under 250,000 clones in the sample, roughly 15% were seen once. The material sequenced was naive CD4+ T cells from blood. Every receptor here comes from a woman aged 40 to 50 in good health.

The rearrangement joins TRBV7-9 to TRBJ1-4; unclear D gene. Germline values: CDR1 SEHNR, CDR2 FQNEAQ (reference sequence). With 2 bases removed from V and 8 bases from J, the gap between germline ends came to 15 bases. The CDR3 runs 15 residues. CDR3 DNA sequence: TGTGCCAGCAGCTTAAATGAGGATTTCTTCGAAAAACTGTTTTTT. Protein: CASSLNEDFFEKLFF.

V and J are TRBV7-6 and TRBJ2-1; TRBD2 matches at 11 bases. The CDR3 contains 14 residues. Germline CDR1 and CDR2: SGHVS and FNYEAQ. After removal of 8 bases from V and 8 bases from J, the junction contained 8 bases not matched to a gene. The CDR3 spells CASRRLAGFDEQFF. In DNA form, the CDR3 reads TGTGCCAGCCGACGACTAGCGGGGTTCGATGAGCAGTTCTTC.

This clone turned up a few times. The chain couples TRBV19 to TRBJ2-7; 8 bases agree with TRBD1. Germline CDR1 reads LNHDA; CDR2 reads SQIVND (reference sequence). The CDR3 sequence is 16 residues long. After removal of 5 bases from V and 4 bases from J, the junction contained 13 bases not matched to a gene. The CDR3 DNA sequence: TGTGCCAGTAGTCCCAGACAGGGGATTTTGTCGTACGAGCAGTACTTC. Its protein is CASSPRQGILSYEQYF.

This clone was recorded a few times. The chain employs TRBV18 and TRBJ2-3; 7 bases are shared with TRBD2. Per the germline V gene, CDR1 is KGHSH and CDR2 is LQKENI. V dropped 1 base and J dropped 2; count of bases not matched to a gene: 6. The CDR3 is 16 amino acids. Written as DNA, the CDR3 is TGTGCCAGCTCACCACAGGATAGCGGGTACACAGATACGCAGTATTTT. Its translation: CASSPQDSGYTDTQYF. Complete variable domain (other parts from reference TRBV18 and TRBJ2-3): NAGVMQNPRHLVRRRGQEARLRCSPMKGHSHVYWYRQLPEEGLKFMVYLQKENIIDESGMPKERFSAEFPKEGPSILRIQQVVRGDSAAYFCASSPQDSGYTDTQYFGPGTRLTVL.

This chain links TRBV19 with TRBJ1-1; 8 bases agree with TRBD1. Losses at the gene ends were 1 base for V and 1 base for J; bases not matched to a gene: 8. The CDR3 spans 17 residues. CDR1 LNHDA and CDR2 SQIVND come from the germline V gene (reference sequence). The CDR3 nucleotides read TGTGCCAGTAGTATAGCGGACAGGGTCATTAAGAACACTGAAGCTTTCTTT. It specifies CASSIADRVIKNTEAFF.

A single count supports this clone. The V call is TRBV2, the J call TRBJ2-3; TRBD2 matches at 12 bases. This CDR3 spans 16 amino acids. The germline CDR1 and CDR2 sequences are SNHLY and FYNNEI. Unmatched junction bases numbered 6, after V lost 6 bases and J lost 2 bases. The CDR3 bases are TGTGCCAGCAGCGCCCTAGCGGGGGGGCCCACAGATACGCAGTATTTT. This translates into CASSALAGGPTDTQYF.

This clone was observed a few times. The V gene is TRBV27, the J gene TRBJ1-5, with no clear D. V lost 2 bases and J 3 bases, leaving 8 bases between the germline ends. Germline V gene lookup returns CDR1 MNHEY and CDR2 SMNVEV (reference sequence). The CDR3 contains 14 residues. The CDR3: CASSLLGLNQPQHF. The CDR3 DNA is TGTGCCAGCAGTTTACTAGGACTCAATCAGCCCCAGCATTTT.

The chain uses TRBV18 and TRBJ2-7, with 9 bases that match TRBD1. The CDR3 is made up of 15 amino acids. CDR1 is KGHSH and CDR2 is LQKENI in the germline V gene. Trimming removed 3 bases from V and 1 base from J; junction bases left unmatched: 4. The CDR3 spells CASSPRTGVSYEQYF. Here the CDR3 DNA reads TGTGCCAGCTCACCGAGGACAGGGGTATCCTACGAGCAGTACTTC.

As regards this clone: This same CDR3 is encoded by further DNA sequences in the sample. This chain connects TRBV4-3 to TRBJ2-1, with TRBD2 matching 8 bases. The CDR3 sequence is 14 residues long. Germline V gene lookup returns CDR1 LGHNA and CDR2 YSLEER. Trimming cost V 1 base and J 7 bases; bases outside gene matches: 3. The CDR3 DNA reads TGCGCCAGCAGCCAAGCGGGGGGGCCTAATGAGCAGTTCTTC. Its translation: CASSQAGGPNEQFF.

V gene TRBV7-9 combines with J gene TRBJ1-4; D is uncertain. The CDR3 contains 13 residues. The V and J ends lost 4 bases and 10 bases respectively, with 13 bases between them. Germline-derived CDR1 and CDR2 are SEHNR and FQNEAQ (reference sequence). CDR3 protein: CASSSEEGGKLFF. The CDR3 DNA is TGTGCCAGCAGCTCGGAGGAAGGAGGAAAACTGTTTTTT.